The clone carrying this T cell receptor (beta chain) appeared once. The data were obtained in a study of control samples from healthy donors and cancer patients. V gave up 0 bases and J gave up 4 bases, with 21 bases separating them. There are 18 residues in the CDR3. Assay used: immunoSEQ multiplex PCR; TCRdb lists only in-frame clones, some missing. The table has some 130,000 clones, approximately 89% seen once. Specimen: blood. This rearrangement joins TRBV5-3 to TRBJ2-3; the D gene could be TRBD1 or TRBD2 (6 bases each). TRBV5-3 is assigned to the ORF class and has an uncertain function. This sequence was found in a man younger than 35 in good health. CDR3 DNA sequence: TGTGCCAGAAGCTTGGGGCGGGAAACAGGGAAAAGCGCAGATACGCAGTATTTT. Residues: CARSLGRETGKSADTQYF.